This T cell receptor beta chain comes out of a study of T cells in Graves' hyperthyroidism and ophthalmopathy. Exclusion of patients followed from uncontrolled infection, other autoimmune disease, pregnancy or lactation. Clinical symptoms, serum thyroxine, TRAb, thyroid ultrasound and orbital computed tomography established diagnosis. Per the germline V gene, CDR1 is MDHEN and CDR2 is SYDVKM. This CDR3 region has 16 residues. Deletions cut 3 bases from V and 1 base from J, with 13 bases between. This clonotype was counted ten times or more. Its specificity is not known. TCR beta CDR3 regions were amplified from RNA transcripts. First-round RT-PCR with HTBI primers amplified the TCR CDR3 region. TCRdb processed the multiplex PCR reads anew with MiXCR; each CDR3 protein has one entry. Here the sample spans about 740,000 distinct CDR3 sequences, 14% being singletons. Findings of the study overall: From stable hyperthyroidism, ophthalmopathy was set apart by a 13 V-J model. Expanded thyroid clonotypes (above 0.001) were mostly also found in blood.

This rearrangement joins TRBV28 to TRBJ2-1, with D tentatively TRBD1 (6 bases). The sequencing input was blood. This TCR came from a young woman with Graves' hyperthyroidism. The CDR3 nucleotides are TGTGCCAGCAGTTTTTACAGGGTGAGGTCCTACAATGAGCAGTTCTTC. This encodes CASSFYRVRSYNEQFF.